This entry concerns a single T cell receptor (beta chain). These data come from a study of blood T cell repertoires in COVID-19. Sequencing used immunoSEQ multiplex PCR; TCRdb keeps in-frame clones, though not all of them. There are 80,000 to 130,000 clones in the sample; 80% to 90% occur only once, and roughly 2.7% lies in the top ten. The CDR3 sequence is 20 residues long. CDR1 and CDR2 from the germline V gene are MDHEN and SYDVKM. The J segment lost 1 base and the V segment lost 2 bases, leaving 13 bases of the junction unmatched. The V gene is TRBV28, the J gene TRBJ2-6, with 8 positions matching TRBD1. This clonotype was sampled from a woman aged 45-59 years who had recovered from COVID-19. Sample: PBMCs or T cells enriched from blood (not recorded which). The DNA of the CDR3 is TGTGCCAGCAGTTTACTCGGAATCGGTAGACAGGGGTCTGGGGCCAACGTCCTGACTTTC. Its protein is CASSLLGIGRQGSGANVLTF. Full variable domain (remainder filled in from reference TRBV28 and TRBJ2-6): DVKVTQSSRYLVKRTGEKVFLECVQDMDHENMFWYRQDPGLGLRLIYFSYDVKMKEKGDIPEGYSVSREKKERFSLILESASTNQTSMYLCASSLLGIGRQGSGANVLTFGAGSRLTVL.